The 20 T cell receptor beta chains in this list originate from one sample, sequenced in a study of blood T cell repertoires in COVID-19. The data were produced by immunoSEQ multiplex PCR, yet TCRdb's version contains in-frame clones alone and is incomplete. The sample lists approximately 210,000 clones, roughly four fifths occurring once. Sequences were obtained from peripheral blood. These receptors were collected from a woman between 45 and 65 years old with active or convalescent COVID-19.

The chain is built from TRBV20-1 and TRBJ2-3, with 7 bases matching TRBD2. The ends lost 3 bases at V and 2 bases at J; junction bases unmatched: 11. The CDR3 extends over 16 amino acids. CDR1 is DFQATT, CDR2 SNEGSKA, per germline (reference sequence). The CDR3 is CSASDPNREATDTQYF. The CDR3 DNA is TGCAGTGCTAGTGACCCGAACCGGGAGGCCACAGATACGCAGTATTTT.

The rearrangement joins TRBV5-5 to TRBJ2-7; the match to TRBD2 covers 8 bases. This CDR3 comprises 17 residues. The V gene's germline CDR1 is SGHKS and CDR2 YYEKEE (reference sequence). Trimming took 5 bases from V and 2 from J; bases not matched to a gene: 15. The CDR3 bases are TGTGCCAGCAGGCAAGGCGCGGGGGGTGTTCCTACCTACGAGCAGTACGTC. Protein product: CASRQGAGGVPTYEQYV.

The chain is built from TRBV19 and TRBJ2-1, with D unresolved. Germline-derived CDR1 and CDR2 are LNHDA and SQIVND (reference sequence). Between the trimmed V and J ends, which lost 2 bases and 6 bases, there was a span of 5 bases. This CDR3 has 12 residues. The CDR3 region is CASSIPFNEQFF. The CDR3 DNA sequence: TGTGCCAGTAGTATACCCTTCAATGAGCAGTTCTTC.

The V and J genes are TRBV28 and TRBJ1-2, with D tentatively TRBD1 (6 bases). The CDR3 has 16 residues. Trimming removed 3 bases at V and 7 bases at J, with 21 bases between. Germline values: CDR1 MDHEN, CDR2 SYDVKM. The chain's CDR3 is CASSFPGVGSSRGYTF. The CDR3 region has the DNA TGTGCCAGCAGTTTCCCAGGGGTGGGCTCCAGTCGTGGCTACACCTTC.

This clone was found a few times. The chain's CDR3 is CASSPPGKTANYGYTF. In DNA, the CDR3 is TGTGCCAGCAGTCCTCCAGGGAAGACAGCCAACTATGGCTACACCTTC. This chain connects TRBV28 to TRBJ1-2, with D perhaps matching TRBD1 (5 bases). Germline V gives CDR1 MDHEN, CDR2 SYDVKM. The germline V and J ends were trimmed by 5 bases and 2 bases, with 18 bases remaining between them. The CDR3 is made up of 16 amino acids.

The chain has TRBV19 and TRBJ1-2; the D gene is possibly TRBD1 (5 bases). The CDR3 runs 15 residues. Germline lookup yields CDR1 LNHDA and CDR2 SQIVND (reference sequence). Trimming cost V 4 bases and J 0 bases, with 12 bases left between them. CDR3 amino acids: CASSTGRATNYGYTF. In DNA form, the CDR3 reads TGTGCCAGTAGTACCGGCAGGGCCACTAACTATGGCTACACCTTC.

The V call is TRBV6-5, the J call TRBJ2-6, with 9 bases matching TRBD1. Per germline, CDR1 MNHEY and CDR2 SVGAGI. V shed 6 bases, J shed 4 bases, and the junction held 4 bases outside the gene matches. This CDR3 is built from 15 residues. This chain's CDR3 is CASRQGAQGANVLTF. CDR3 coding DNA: TGTGCCAGCAGACAGGGGGCGCAAGGGGCCAACGTCCTGACTTTC.

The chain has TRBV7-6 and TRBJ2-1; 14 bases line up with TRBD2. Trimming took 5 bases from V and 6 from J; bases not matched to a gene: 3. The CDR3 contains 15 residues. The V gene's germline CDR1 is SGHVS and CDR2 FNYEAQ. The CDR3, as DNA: TGTGCCAGCAGCCAGACTAGCGGGGGGGCCAATGAGCAGTTCTTC. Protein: CASSQTSGGANEQFF.

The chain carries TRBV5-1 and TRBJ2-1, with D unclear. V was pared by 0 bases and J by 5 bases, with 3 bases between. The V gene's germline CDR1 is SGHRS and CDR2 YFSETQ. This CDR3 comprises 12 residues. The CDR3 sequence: CASSLVDNEQFF. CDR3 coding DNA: TGCGCCAGCAGCTTGGTAGACAATGAGCAGTTCTTC. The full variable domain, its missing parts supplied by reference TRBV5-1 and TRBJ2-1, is KAGVTQTPRYLIKTRGQQVTLSCSPISGHRSVSWYQQTPGQGLQFLFEYFSETQRNKGNFPGRFSGRQFSNSRSEMNVSTLELGDSALYLCASSLVDNEQFFGPGTRLTVL.

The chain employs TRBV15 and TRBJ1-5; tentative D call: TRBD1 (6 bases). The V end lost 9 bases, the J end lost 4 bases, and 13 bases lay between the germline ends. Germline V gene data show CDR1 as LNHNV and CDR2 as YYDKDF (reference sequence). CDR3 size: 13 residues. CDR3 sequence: CATRTEPNQPQHF. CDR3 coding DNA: TGTGCCACACGGACAGAACCGAATCAGCCCCAGCATTTT.

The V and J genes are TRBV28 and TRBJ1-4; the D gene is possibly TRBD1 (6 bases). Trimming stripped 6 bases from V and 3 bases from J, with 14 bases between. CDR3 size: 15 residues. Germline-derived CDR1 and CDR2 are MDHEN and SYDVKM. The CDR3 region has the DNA TGTGCCAGCAGCCCTGGGGGGGCAGCTAATGAAAAACTGTTTTTT. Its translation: CASSPGGAANEKLFF.

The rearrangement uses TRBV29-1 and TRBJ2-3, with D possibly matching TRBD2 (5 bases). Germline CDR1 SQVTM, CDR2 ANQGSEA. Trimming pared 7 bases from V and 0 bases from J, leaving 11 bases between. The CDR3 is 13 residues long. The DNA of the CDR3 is TGCAGCGCCGAGGGCGGGAGCACAGATACGCAGTATTTT. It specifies CSAEGGSTDTQYF.

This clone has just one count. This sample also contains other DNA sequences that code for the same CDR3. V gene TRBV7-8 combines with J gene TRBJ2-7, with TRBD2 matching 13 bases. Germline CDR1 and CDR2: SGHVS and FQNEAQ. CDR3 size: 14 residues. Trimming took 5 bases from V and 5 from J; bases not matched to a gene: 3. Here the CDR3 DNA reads TGTGCCAGCAGCCTCGGACTAGCGGGGGACGAGCAGTACGTC. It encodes CASSLGLAGDEQYV.

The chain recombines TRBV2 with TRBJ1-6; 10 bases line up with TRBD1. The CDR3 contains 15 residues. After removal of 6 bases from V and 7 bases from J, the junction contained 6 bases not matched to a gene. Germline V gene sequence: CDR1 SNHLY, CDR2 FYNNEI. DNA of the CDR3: TGTGCCAGCAGCCGGGACAGGGGCCGAAATTCACCCCTCCACTTT. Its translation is CASSRDRGRNSPLHF.

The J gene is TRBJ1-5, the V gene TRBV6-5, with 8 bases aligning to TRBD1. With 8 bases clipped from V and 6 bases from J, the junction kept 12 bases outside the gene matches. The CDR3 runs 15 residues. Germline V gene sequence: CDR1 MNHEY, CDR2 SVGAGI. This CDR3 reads CASLTGTGLVQPQHF. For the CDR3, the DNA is TGTGCCAGCCTCACCGGGACAGGCCTCGTTCAGCCCCAGCATTTT.

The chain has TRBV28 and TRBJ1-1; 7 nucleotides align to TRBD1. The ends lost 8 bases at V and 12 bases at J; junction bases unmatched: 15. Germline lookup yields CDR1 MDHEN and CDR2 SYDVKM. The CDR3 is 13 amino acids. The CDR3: CASQPRGPQPPFF. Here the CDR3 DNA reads TGTGCCAGCCAACCAAGGGGGCCCCAGCCCCCTTTCTTT.

CDR3 coding DNA: TGTGCCAGCAGCCAAGGCAGGGGTGGTGGCTACACCTTC. Its translation: CASSQGRGGGYTF. The gene calls are TRBV3-1 (or the pseudogene TRBV3-2) and TRBJ1-2, with D perhaps matching TRBD1 (6 bases). The CDR3 extends over 13 amino acids. Trimming removed 1 base from V and 7 bases from J, with 10 bases in between. Germline V CDR1 and CDR2: LGHDT, YNNKEL (reference sequence).

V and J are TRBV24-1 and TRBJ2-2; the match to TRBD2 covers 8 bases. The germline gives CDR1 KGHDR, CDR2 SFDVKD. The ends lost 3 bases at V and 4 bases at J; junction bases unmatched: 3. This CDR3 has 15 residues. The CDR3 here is CATSDNLAGTGELFF. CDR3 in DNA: TGTGCCACCAGTGATAACCTAGCGGGCACCGGGGAGCTGTTTTTT.

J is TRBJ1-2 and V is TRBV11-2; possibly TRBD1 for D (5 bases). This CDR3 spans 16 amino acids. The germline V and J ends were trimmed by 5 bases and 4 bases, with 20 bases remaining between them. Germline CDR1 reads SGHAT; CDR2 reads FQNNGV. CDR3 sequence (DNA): TGTGCCAGCAGCCCCGTCGGGGGGAATTGGGGCTATGGCTACACCTTC. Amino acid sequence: CASSPVGGNWGYGYTF.

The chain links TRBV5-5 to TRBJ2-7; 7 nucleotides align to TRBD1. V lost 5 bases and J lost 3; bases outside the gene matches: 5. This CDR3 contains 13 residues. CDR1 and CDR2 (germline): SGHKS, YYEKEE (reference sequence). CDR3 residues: CASRGQTYYEQYF. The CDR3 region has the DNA TGTGCCAGCAGGGGACAGACCTACTACGAGCAGTACTTC.